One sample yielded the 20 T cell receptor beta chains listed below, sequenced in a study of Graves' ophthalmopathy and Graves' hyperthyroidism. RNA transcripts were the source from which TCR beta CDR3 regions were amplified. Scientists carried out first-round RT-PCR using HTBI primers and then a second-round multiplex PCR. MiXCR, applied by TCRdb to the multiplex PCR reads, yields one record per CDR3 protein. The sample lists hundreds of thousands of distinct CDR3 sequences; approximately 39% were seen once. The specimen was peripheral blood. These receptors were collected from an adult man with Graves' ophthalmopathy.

CDR3 sequence: CASSRRDSTNGASYEQYF. CDR3 bases: TGTGCCAGCAGTCGCCGGGACAGTACCAACGGGGCCTCCTACGAGCAGTACTTC. The chain has TRBV6-1 and TRBJ2-7; 7 bases are shared with TRBD1. In germline, CDR1 is MNHNS, CDR2 SASEGT. The CDR3 is 18 residues long. Trimming cost V 5 bases and J 0 bases; bases outside gene matches: 16.

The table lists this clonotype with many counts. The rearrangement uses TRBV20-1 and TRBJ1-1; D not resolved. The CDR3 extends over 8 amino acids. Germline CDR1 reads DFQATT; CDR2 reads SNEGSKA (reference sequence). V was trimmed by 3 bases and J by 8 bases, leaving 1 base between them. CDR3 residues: CSAREAFF. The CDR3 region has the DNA TGCAGTGCTAGGGAAGCTTTCTTT.

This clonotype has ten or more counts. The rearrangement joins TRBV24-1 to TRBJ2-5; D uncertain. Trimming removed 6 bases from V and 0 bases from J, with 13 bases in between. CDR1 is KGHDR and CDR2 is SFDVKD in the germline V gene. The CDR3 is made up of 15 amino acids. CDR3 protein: CATSRRVEYQETQYF. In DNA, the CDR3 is TGTGCCACCAGTCGTAGGGTCGAGTACCAAGAGACCCAGTACTTC.

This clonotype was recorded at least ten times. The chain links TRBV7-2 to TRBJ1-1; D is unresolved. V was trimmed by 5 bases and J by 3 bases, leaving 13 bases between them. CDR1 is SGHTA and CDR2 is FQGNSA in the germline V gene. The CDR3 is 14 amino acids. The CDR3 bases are TGTGCCAGCAGCCAGTCCTTGGTGGACACTGAAGCTTTCTTT. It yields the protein CASSQSLVDTEAFF.

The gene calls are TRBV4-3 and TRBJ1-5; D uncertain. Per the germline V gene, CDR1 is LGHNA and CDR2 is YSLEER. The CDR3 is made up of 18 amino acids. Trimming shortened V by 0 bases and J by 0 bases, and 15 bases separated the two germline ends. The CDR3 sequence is CASSQDWTDPISNQPQHF. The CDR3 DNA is TGCGCCAGCAGCCAAGATTGGACGGACCCAATTAGCAATCAGCCCCAGCATTTT.

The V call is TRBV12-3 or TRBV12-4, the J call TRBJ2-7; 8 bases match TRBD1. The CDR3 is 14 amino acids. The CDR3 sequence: CASGLVRQGNEQYF. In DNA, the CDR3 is TGTGCTAGTGGTTTGGTACGACAGGGGAACGAGCAGTACTTC.

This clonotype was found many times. The CDR3 DNA sequence: TGTGCCAGCAGCCAGTTAGCGGGTAGCTCCTACGAGCAGTACTTC. Its protein product is CASSQLAGSSYEQYF. V and J are TRBV7-8 and TRBJ2-7, with 7 bases lining up with TRBD2. The CDR3 runs 15 residues. Trimming removed 5 bases from V and 0 bases from J; junction bases left unmatched: 7. Germline loops: CDR1 SGHVS, CDR2 FQNEAQ.

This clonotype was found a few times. The CDR3 region is CASSESSGTGMKVSNQPQHF. The CDR3 coding sequence is TGCGCCAGCAGTGAGTCGTCCGGGACAGGGATGAAGGTGAGCAATCAGCCCCAGCATTTT. The J gene is TRBJ1-5, the V gene TRBV10-1, with 9 bases aligning to TRBD1. After removal of 0 bases from V and 1 base from J, the junction contained 13 bases not matched to a gene. The germline CDR1 and CDR2 sequences are WNHNN and SYGVQD (reference sequence). The CDR3 is made up of 20 amino acids.

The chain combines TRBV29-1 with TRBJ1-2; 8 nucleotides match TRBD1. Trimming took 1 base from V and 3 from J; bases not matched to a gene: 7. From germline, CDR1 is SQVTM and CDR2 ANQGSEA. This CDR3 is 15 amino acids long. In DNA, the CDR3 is TGCAGCGTTGAAGTAGCGGGACAGGTCGACTATGGCTACACCTTC. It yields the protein CSVEVAGQVDYGYTF. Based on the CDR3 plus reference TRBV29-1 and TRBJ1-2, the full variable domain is SAVISQKPSRDICQRGTSLTIQCQVDSQVTMMFWYRQQPGQSLTLIATANQGSEATYESGFVIDKFPISRPNLTFSTLTVSNMSPEDSSIYLCSVEVAGQVDYGYTFGSGTRLTVV.

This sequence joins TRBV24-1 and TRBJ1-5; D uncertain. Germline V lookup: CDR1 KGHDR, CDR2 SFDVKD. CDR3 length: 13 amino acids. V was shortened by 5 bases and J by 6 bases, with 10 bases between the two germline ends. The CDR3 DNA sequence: TGTGCCACCAGTGGAAGAGCGGGTCAGCCCCAGCATTTT. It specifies CATSGRAGQPQHF.

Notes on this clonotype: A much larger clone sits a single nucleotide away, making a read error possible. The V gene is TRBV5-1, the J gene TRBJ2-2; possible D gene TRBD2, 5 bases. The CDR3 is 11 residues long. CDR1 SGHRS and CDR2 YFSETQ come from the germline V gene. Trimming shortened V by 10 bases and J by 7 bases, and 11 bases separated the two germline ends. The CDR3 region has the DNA TGCGCCGGCAAGGAGGTCGGGGAGCTGTTTTTT. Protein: CAGKEVGELFF. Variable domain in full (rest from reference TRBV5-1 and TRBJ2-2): KAGVTQTPRYLIKTRGQQVTLSCSPISGHRSVSWYQQTPGQGLQFLFEYFSETQRNKGNFPGRFSGRQFSNSRSEMNVSTLELGDSALYLCAGKEVGELFFGEGSRLTVL.

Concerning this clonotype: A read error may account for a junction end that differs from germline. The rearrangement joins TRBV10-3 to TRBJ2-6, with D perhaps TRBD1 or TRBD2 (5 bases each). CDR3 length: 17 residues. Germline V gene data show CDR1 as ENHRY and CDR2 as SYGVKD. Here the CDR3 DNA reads TGTGCCAGCAGTTTCGTGGGGGTCAGCTCTGGGGCCAACGTCCTGACTTTC. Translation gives CASSFVGVSSGANVLTF.

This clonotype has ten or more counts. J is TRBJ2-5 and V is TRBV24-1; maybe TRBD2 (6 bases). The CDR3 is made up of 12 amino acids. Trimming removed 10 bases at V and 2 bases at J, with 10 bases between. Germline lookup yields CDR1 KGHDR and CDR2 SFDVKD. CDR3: CATRGLQETQYF. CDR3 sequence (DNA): TGTGCCACACGGGGACTTCAAGAGACCCAGTACTTC.

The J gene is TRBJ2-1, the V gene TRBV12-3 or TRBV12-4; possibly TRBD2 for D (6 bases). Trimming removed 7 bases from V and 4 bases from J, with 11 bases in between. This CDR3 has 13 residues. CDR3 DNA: TGTGCCAGCACCACGGGGGAGTACAATGAGCAGTTCTTC. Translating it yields CASTTGEYNEQFF.

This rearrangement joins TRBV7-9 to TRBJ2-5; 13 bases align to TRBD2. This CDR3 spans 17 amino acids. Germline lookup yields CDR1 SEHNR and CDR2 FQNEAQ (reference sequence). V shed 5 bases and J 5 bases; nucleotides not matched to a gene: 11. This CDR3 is CASSQEVGLAGKETQYF. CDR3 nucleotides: TGTGCCAGCAGCCAAGAGGTGGGACTAGCGGGAAAGGAGACCCAGTACTTC.

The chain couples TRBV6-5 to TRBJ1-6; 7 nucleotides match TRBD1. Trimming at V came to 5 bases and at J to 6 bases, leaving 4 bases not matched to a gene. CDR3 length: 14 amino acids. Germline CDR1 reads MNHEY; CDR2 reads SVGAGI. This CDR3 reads CASSAGGSNSPLHF. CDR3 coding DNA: TGTGCCAGCAGTGCAGGGGGAAGTAATTCACCCCTCCACTTT.

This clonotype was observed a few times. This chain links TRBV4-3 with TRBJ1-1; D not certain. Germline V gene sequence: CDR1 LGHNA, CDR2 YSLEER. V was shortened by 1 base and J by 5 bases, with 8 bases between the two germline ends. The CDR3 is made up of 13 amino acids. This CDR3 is CASSQVAGTEAFF. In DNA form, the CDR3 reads TGCGCCAGCAGCCAAGTTGCAGGTACTGAAGCTTTCTTT.

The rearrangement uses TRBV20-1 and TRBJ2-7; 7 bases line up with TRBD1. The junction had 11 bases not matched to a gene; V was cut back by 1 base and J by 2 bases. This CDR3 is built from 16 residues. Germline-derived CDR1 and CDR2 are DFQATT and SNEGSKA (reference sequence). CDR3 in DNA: TGCAGTGCTAGAGGTGGGATGGGCCAGGGGGCCTACGAGCAGTACTTC. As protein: CSARGGMGQGAYEQYF.

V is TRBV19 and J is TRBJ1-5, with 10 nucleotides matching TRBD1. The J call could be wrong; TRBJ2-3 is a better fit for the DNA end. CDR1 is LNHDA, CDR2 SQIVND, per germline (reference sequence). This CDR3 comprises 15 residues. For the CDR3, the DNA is TGTGCCAGTAGTATGGGGACAGGGGCGACAGATACGCAGTATTTT. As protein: CASSMGTGATDTQYF.

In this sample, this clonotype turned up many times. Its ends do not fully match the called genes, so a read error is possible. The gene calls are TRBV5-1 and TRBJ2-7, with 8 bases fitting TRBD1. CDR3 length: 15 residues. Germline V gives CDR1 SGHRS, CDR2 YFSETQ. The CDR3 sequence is CASSLGQGASYEQYF. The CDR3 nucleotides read TGTGCCAGCAGCTTAGGGCAGGGGGCCTCCTACGAGCAGTACTTC.